This T cell receptor beta chain came from a study of cytomegalovirus exposure and HLA in healthy donors. The PCR was carried out with 60 Vbeta primers and 13 Jbeta primers. Only in-frame clones appear in the TCRdb table, and some are missing; sequencing was by immunoSEQ multiplex PCR. Of roughly 110,000 clones listed, over 80% are singletons. Trimming removed 3 bases from V and 4 bases from J, with 16 bases in between. This CDR3 is built from 15 residues. CDR1 and CDR2 from the germline V gene are SGHKS and YYEKEE (reference sequence). Input material: PBMCs. V usage is TRBV5-5 and J usage is TRBJ1-2; possibly TRBD1 for D (5 bases). The TCR was taken from a man aged 25 to 40 in good health and CMV-seropositive. The CDR3 reads CASSSLDQGGYGYTF. CDR3 in DNA: TGTGCCAGCAGCTCTCTCGATCAGGGTGGCTATGGCTACACCTTC.